The 2 T cell receptor beta chains listed next were all sequenced from one sample in a study of T cell responses to AZD1222 COVID-19 vaccine. Data came from immunoSEQ multiplex PCR; TCRdb stores just in-frame clones and leaves some out. Of 100,000 or so clones listed, about 85% are singletons. Sequenced material: peripheral blood, taken on day 0 of AZD1222 vaccination. The origin of the receptors is an adult in good health.

This chain links TRBV4-1 with TRBJ1-1; D is ambiguous. The germline V gene has CDR1 MGHRA and CDR2 YSYEKL. The CDR3 consists of 15 residues. Trimming took 1 base from V and 0 from J, leaving 9 bases between them. As DNA, the CDR3 is TGCGCCAGCAGCCAAGTGGCAGCCATGAACACTGAAGCTTTCTTT. It specifies CASSQVAAMNTEAFF.

This clone was picked up one time. The V gene is TRBV6-2 or TRBV6-3, the J gene TRBJ2-1, with TRBD2 matching over 12 bases. The CDR3 runs 17 residues. J gave up 7 bases and V 5 bases, and 12 bases lay outside the gene matches. CDR1 and CDR2 from the germline V gene are MNHEY and SVGEGT. CDR3 nucleotide sequence: TGTGCCAGCAGTCCCGAGACTAGCGGGAGATTTTGGAATGAGCAGTTCTTC. It translates to CASSPETSGRFWNEQFF.